What follows are 26 T cell receptor beta chains derived from one specimen sequenced in a study of PD-1 blockade in classical Hodgkin lymphoma. As to time point: cycle 4 day 1 (C4D1), after 5 to 7 weeks of nivolumab. Every single patient, without exception, relapsed after autologous stem cell transplantation, and brentuximab vedotin exposure varied. Magnetic negative selection was used to purify CD4+ T cells from thawed PBMCs. Clones were sequenced by immunoSEQ multiplex PCR, and TCRdb holds only the in-frame ones, with some missing. The sample records approximately 9,300 clones, roughly 83% being singletons. Sequences were derived from CD4+ T cells from blood, sampled before the fourth cycle of nivolumab. The receptors here all came from a human donor with classical Hodgkin lymphoma.

The V gene is TRBV2, the J gene TRBJ1-5; TRBD1 matches at 8 bases. CDR3 length: 15 amino acids. Germline CDR1 reads SNHLY; CDR2 reads FYNNEI. V dropped 5 bases and J dropped 1; count of bases not matched to a gene: 4. The CDR3, as DNA: TGTGCCAGCAGTATTCAGGGGGCAAGCAATCAGCCCCAGCATTTT. Translated, it gives CASSIQGASNQPQHF. Looking up the rest from reference TRBV2 and TRBJ1-5 gives the full variable domain: EPEVTQTPSHQVTQMGQEVILRCVPISNHLYFYWYRQILGQKVEFLVSFYNNEISEKSEIFDDQFSVERPDGSNFTLKIRSTKLEDSAMYFCASSIQGASNQPQHFGDGTRLSIL.

The V and J genes are TRBV6-5 and TRBJ2-7, with D tentatively TRBD1 (5 bases). CDR1 and CDR2 (germline): MNHEY, SVGAGI. The CDR3 covers 14 residues. V gave up 6 bases and J gave up 0 bases, with 12 bases separating them. The CDR3: CASRTGWGSYEQYF. CDR3 sequence (DNA): TGTGCCAGCAGAACAGGATGGGGCTCCTACGAGCAGTACTTC.

The V call is TRBV19, the J call TRBJ2-1; the match to TRBD2 covers 7 bases. CDR1 is LNHDA, CDR2 SQIVND, per germline (reference sequence). The V segment lost 8 bases and the J segment 9 bases; nucleotides outside the gene matches: 13. This CDR3 contains 14 residues. In nucleotides, the CDR3 is TGTGCCAGTCGATCAAGGACTAGTGACGGTGAGCAGTTCTTC. Protein: CASRSRTSDGEQFF.

This clone was recorded once. V and J are TRBV28 and TRBJ2-4, with TRBD2 matching 13 bases. Germline V CDR1 and CDR2: MDHEN, SYDVKM. The CDR3 loop spans 19 amino acids. J lost 1 base, V lost 2 bases, and 8 bases had no gene match. Here the CDR3 DNA reads TGTGCCAGCAGTTTAAGGGGACTAGCGGGGTGGGAGGCCAAAAACATTCAGTACTTC. The encoded protein is CASSLRGLAGWEAKNIQYF.

The J gene is TRBJ2-5, the V gene TRBV18; no reliable D call. The germline gives CDR1 KGHSH, CDR2 LQKENI. The V and J ends lost 5 bases and 2 bases respectively, with 15 bases between them. The CDR3 has 15 amino acids. CDR3 nucleotide sequence: TGTGCCAGCTCATTGGGGTGCGGTTCACAAGAGACCCAGTACTTC. Amino acids: CASSLGCGSQETQYF.

The chain carries TRBV15 and TRBJ2-4, with D possibly matching TRBD1 (6 bases). CDR3 length equals 12 residues. CDR1 is LNHNV and CDR2 is YYDKDF in the germline V gene (reference sequence). V lost 3 bases and J lost 7, with 7 bases in between. The CDR3 nucleotides are TGTGCCACCAGCAGGGACAGCAACATTCAGTACTTC. Its translation: CATSRDSNIQYF.

The rearrangement joins TRBV7-9 to TRBJ1-2, with D uncertain. The CDR3 is made up of 16 amino acids. CDR1 is SEHNR, CDR2 FQNEAQ, per germline (reference sequence). V shed 1 base and J shed 7 bases, with 19 bases lying between them. The CDR3 region has the DNA TGTGCCAGCAGCTTAGGATCGGACGGATCTTTCCGTGGCTACACCTTC. Residues: CASSLGSDGSFRGYTF.

This clone was detected only a few times. The rearrangement uses TRBV4-2 and TRBJ1-5; D not certain. This CDR3 has 14 residues. The germline V gene encodes CDR1 LGHNA and CDR2 YNFKEQ. The V and J ends lost 0 bases and 2 bases respectively, with 5 bases between them. The CDR3, as DNA: TGTGCCAGCAGCCAAGATTTTGGCAATCAGCCCCAGCATTTT. Translation: CASSQDFGNQPQHF.

V is TRBV5-4 and J is TRBJ1-1; D is unresolved. The CDR3 has 15 residues. V lost 2 bases, J lost 1 base, and 12 bases lay in between. CDR1 and CDR2 (germline): SGHNT, YYREEE (reference sequence). The CDR3 coding sequence is TGTGCCAGCAGCTTAATTAGAGATTGGAACACTGAAGCTTTCTTT. Amino acid sequence: CASSLIRDWNTEAFF.

V usage is TRBV4-2 and J usage is TRBJ2-1, with D uncertain. The germline CDR1 and CDR2 sequences are LGHNA and YNFKEQ. CDR3 length: 14 amino acids. V was cut by 1 base and J by 9 bases, with 13 bases left in between. DNA of the CDR3: TGTGCCAGCAGCCAAGGGGTAGGGCTTGGTGAGCAGTTCTTC. It specifies CASSQGVGLGEQFF.

The gene calls are TRBV7-9 and TRBJ2-7; no clear D. The V and J ends lost 1 base and 3 bases respectively, with 19 bases between them. The germline gives CDR1 SEHNR, CDR2 FQNEAQ (reference sequence). The length of the CDR3 is 17 residues. The CDR3 DNA reads as TGTGCCAGCAGCTTAGTCAGATGGGGTGTGGGGATCTACGAGCAGTACTTC. Translation: CASSLVRWGVGIYEQYF.

This chain links TRBV7-9 with TRBJ1-1; D possibly corresponds to TRBD1 (5 bases). Looked up from germline, CDR1 is SEHNR and CDR2 is FQNEAQ (reference sequence). The CDR3 has 15 residues. V lost 6 bases and J 3 bases, leaving 17 bases between the germline ends. The chain's CDR3 is CASRPGGLGYTEAFF. CDR3 DNA: TGTGCCAGCAGGCCCGGGGGGTTGGGCTACACTGAAGCTTTCTTT. Together with reference TRBV7-9 and TRBJ1-1, the CDR3 gives the full variable domain: DTGVSQNPRHKITKRGQNVTFRCDPISEHNRLYWYRQTLGQGPEFLTYFQNEAQLEKSRLLSDRFSAERPKGSFSTLEIQRTEQGDSAMYLCASRPGGLGYTEAFFGQGTRLTVV.

This sequence joins TRBV6-1 and TRBJ2-7; D ambiguous. The CDR3 is made up of 13 amino acids. The V and J ends lost 2 bases and 5 bases respectively, with 10 bases between them. Germline CDR1 and CDR2: MNHNS and SASEGT. The CDR3 DNA reads as TGTGCCAGCAGTGAAAGTCCAGGACACGAGCAGTACTTC. Its protein product is CASSESPGHEQYF.

The V gene is TRBV28, the J gene TRBJ1-5, with TRBD1 as a possible D gene (6 bases). Trimming removed 10 bases at V and 7 bases at J, with 14 bases between. Germline CDR1 reads MDHEN; CDR2 reads SYDVKM. The length of the CDR3 is 12 residues. The CDR3 spells CAINRVGQPQHF. CDR3 in DNA: TGTGCCATCAACAGGGTGGGACAGCCCCAGCATTTT.

The genes are TRBV19 and TRBJ2-5, with D hard to call. The ends were cut back, 4 bases at V and 5 bases at J, with 11 bases in the middle. In germline, CDR1 is LNHDA, CDR2 SQIVND (reference sequence). The CDR3 has 13 residues. The CDR3 DNA follows: TGTGCCAGTAGTAAAAAGGGAAGGGAGACCCAGTACTTC. It yields the protein CASSKKGRETQYF.

The sample holds a few counts of this clone. The chain combines TRBV20-1 with TRBJ1-5, with unresolved D. The CDR3 is 11 amino acids. V was clipped by 4 bases and J by 7 bases, with 8 bases between them. Looked up from germline, CDR1 is DFQATT and CDR2 is SNEGSKA (reference sequence). The CDR3 nucleotides are TGCAGTGCTATGCGGGGACAGCCCCAGCATTTT. It yields the protein CSAMRGQPQHF.

The V call is TRBV7-8, the J call TRBJ1-5, with D unclear. CDR3 length equals 13 residues. Per the germline V gene, CDR1 is SGHVS and CDR2 is FQNEAQ. The V gene lost 1 base and the J gene lost 7 bases, with 8 bases spanning the gap. CDR3: CASSLGKGQPQHF. The CDR3 DNA reads as TGTGCCAGCAGCTTAGGGAAGGGCCAGCCCCAGCATTTT.

The V call is TRBV10-3, the J call TRBJ2-5; TRBD2 aligns across 7 bases. Germline CDR1 is ENHRY and CDR2 is SYGVKD. The CDR3 is made up of 14 amino acids. Trimming took 6 bases from V and 2 from J; bases not matched to a gene: 6. The CDR3 nucleotides are TGTGCCATCAGCCGGGACTACCAACAAGAGACCCAGTACTTC. Translating it yields CAISRDYQQETQYF.

The V gene is TRBV2, the J gene TRBJ2-7; 9 nucleotides line up with TRBD2. The CDR3 contains 15 residues. V lost 6 bases and J lost 7; bases outside the gene matches: 13. The germline V gene has CDR1 SNHLY and CDR2 FYNNEI. The CDR3, as DNA: TGTGCCAGCAGACAAGAGGCGGGAGGGCCAAGGGAGCAGTACTTC. This translates into CASRQEAGGPREQYF.

The gene calls are TRBV10-3 and TRBJ1-1; no clear D. CDR1 is ENHRY, CDR2 SYGVKD, per germline. The ends were cut back, 10 bases at V and 2 bases at J, with 14 bases in the middle. The CDR3 extends over 13 amino acids. This chain's CDR3 is CATEQLGNTEAFF. The CDR3 DNA sequence: TGTGCCACCGAACAGCTGGGTAACACTGAAGCTTTCTTT.

V is TRBV29-1 and J is TRBJ2-7; 9 bases match TRBD1. The CDR3 contains 12 residues. Germline V lookup: CDR1 SQVTM, CDR2 ANQGSEA. Germline trimming cut 7 bases from V and 6 bases from J; bases unmatched to any gene: 7. CDR3 sequence (DNA): TGCAGCGGTGGGACAGGGTTGTTCGAGCAGTACTTC. Protein: CSGGTGLFEQYF.

The rearrangement uses TRBV6-1 and TRBJ2-2; a possible D gene is TRBD2 (6 bases). The CDR3 runs to 15 residues. The V end lost 10 bases, the J end lost 6 bases, and 21 bases lay between the germline ends. In germline, CDR1 is MNHNS, CDR2 SASEGT. This chain's CDR3 is CATHLDFRGSGELFF. The CDR3 coding sequence is TGTGCCACACACCTGGATTTCCGGGGGTCCGGGGAGCTGTTTTTT.

The chain is built from TRBV30 and TRBJ1-3; D not certain. This CDR3 has 17 residues. Germline assignment: CDR1 GTSNPN and CDR2 SVGIG (reference sequence). Trimming shortened V by 0 bases and J by 0 bases, and 15 bases separated the two germline ends. The CDR3 spells CAWSVPRTGNSGNTIYF. In DNA form, the CDR3 reads TGTGCCTGGAGTGTACCTCGGACGGGAAACTCTGGAAACACCATATATTTT.

This clone has a single count. V gene TRBV4-1 combines with J gene TRBJ1-3; no clear D gene. The CDR3 covers 15 residues. The V gene's germline CDR1 is MGHRA and CDR2 YSYEKL. Trimming removed 0 bases at V and 2 bases at J, with 8 bases between. CDR3 protein: CASSQDAAAGNTIYF. The CDR3 nucleotides read TGCGCCAGCAGCCAAGATGCGGCGGCTGGAAACACCATATATTTT.

The rearrangement joins TRBV7-9 to TRBJ1-2, with D possibly matching TRBD1 (5 bases). The germline V and J ends were trimmed by 2 bases and 2 bases, with 6 bases remaining between them. Per germline, CDR1 SEHNR and CDR2 FQNEAQ (reference sequence). CDR3 length: 13 residues. CDR3 region: CASSLPGNYGYTF. Here the CDR3 DNA reads TGTGCCAGCAGCTTACCAGGGAACTATGGCTACACCTTC.

The chain couples TRBV5-4 to TRBJ2-7; 7 bases match TRBD1. Germline CDR1 is SGHNT and CDR2 is YYREEE (reference sequence). CDR3 length: 16 amino acids. J was trimmed by 3 bases and V by 4 bases; bases with no gene match: 13. As DNA, the CDR3 is TGTGCCAGCAGCGTACAGGGGCGACGCGTAGGCTACGAGCAGTACTTC. This sequence encodes CASSVQGRRVGYEQYF.